Below are 27 T cell receptor beta chains sequenced from a single sample in a study of blood T cell repertoires in COVID-19. Libraries were prepared by immunoSEQ multiplex PCR; TCRdb keeps only in-frame clonotypes and omits some of them. The repertoire holds 100,000 to 150,000 clones, 80% to 90% seen once, with 3% to 4.5% in the top ten. The sequenced material came from peripheral blood. These receptors were obtained from a woman in her fifties or sixties with acute or convalescent COVID-19.

The chain is built from TRBV24-1 and TRBJ2-1, with a weak D call TRBD2 (7 bases). In germline, CDR1 is KGHDR, CDR2 SFDVKD. The V end lost 5 bases, the J end lost 5 bases, and 24 bases lay between the germline ends. This CDR3 region has 18 residues. The CDR3 nucleotides read TGTGCCACCAGTGGGGGGGGGCGGGACAACCCACTTAACAATGAGCAGTTCTTC. This encodes CATSGGGRDNPLNNEQFF.

The chain uses TRBV29-1 and TRBJ1-1; D gene ambiguous. Trimming took off 4 bases at V and 2 bases at J, with 8 bases between the two ends. The CDR3 has 12 amino acids. Germline V gene data show CDR1 as SQVTM and CDR2 as ANQGSEA. The CDR3 is CSVVAYNTEAFF. The CDR3, as DNA: TGCAGCGTTGTCGCCTATAACACTGAAGCTTTCTTT.

V usage is TRBV9 and J usage is TRBJ1-4, with D maybe TRBD1 (5 bases). V lost 2 bases and J lost 4, with 12 bases in between. This CDR3 is 15 amino acids long. Germline V lookup: CDR1 SGDLS, CDR2 YYNGEE. CDR3 in DNA: TGTGCCAGCAGCGTCGATCAGGGCCGTAATGAAAAACTGTTTTTT. Its translation is CASSVDQGRNEKLFF.

CDR3 nucleotide sequence: TGTGCCAGCACCGAGCGGGGGAAACACAATGAGCAGTTCTTC. Its protein is CASTERGKHNEQFF. The chain combines TRBV6-5 with TRBJ2-1, with TRBD2 matching 8 bases. From germline, CDR1 is MNHEY and CDR2 SVGAGI. CDR3 length equals 14 residues. J was trimmed by 5 bases and V by 7 bases; bases with no gene match: 7.

This rearrangement joins TRBV6-5 to TRBJ1-1; possibly TRBD1 for D (6 bases). Germline CDR1 and CDR2: MNHEY and SVGAGI. V dropped 10 bases and J dropped 6 bases, with 12 bases sitting between them. This CDR3 is 11 amino acids long. Here the CDR3 DNA reads TGTGCCACCTCCAGGGGATCTGAAGCTTTCTTT. It codes for CATSRGSEAFF.

For this clone: At the DNA level, this CDR3 is encoded by other sequences in the same sample as well. The genes are TRBV6-2 or TRBV6-3 and TRBJ2-7; D perhaps matches TRBD2 (6 bases). This CDR3 region has 15 residues. Germline V gene lookup returns CDR1 MNHEY and CDR2 SVGEGT. V lost 3 bases, J lost 0 bases, and 12 bases lay in between. The DNA of the CDR3 is TGTGCCAGCAGTTATTCGGCGGGGAGCTCCTACGAGCAGTACGTC. Translated, it gives CASSYSAGSSYEQYV.

This clone was counted only a few times. The chain combines TRBV19 with TRBJ1-2; the D is unclear. V lost 3 bases and J lost 2, with 4 bases in between. Germline V gene sequence: CDR1 LNHDA, CDR2 SQIVND (reference sequence). CDR3 length equals 12 residues. Here the CDR3 reads CASSIKNYGYTF. The DNA of the CDR3 is TGTGCCAGTAGTATCAAAAACTATGGCTACACCTTC.

This rearrangement joins TRBV28 to TRBJ1-1; weak D call: TRBD1 (6 bases). The germline V gene has CDR1 MDHEN and CDR2 SYDVKM. This CDR3 spans 18 amino acids. V shed 0 bases and J shed 3 bases, with 20 bases lying between them. This CDR3 is CASSLWGSWGQGDTEAFF. CDR3 in DNA: TGTGCCAGCAGTTTATGGGGTTCGTGGGGACAAGGGGACACTGAAGCTTTCTTT.

V is TRBV4-1 and J is TRBJ2-7, with 9 bases that match TRBD1. Trimming cost V 1 base and J 4 bases; bases outside gene matches: 5. The CDR3 contains 15 residues. Germline V gives CDR1 MGHRA, CDR2 YSYEKL. CDR3 DNA: TGCGCCAGCAGCCAAGTTGTAGGACAGGGGTACGAGCAGTACTTC. Protein: CASSQVVGQGYEQYF.

The chain has TRBV7-2 and TRBJ1-3; D is ambiguous. CDR1 is SGHTA, CDR2 FQGNSA, per germline. The CDR3 extends over 13 amino acids. V was shortened by 4 bases and J by 4 bases, with 8 bases between the two germline ends. CDR3 DNA: TGTGCCAGCAGCTCGGGATCCGGAAACACCATATATTTT. Translated, it gives CASSSGSGNTIYF. Full variable domain (rest looked up from reference TRBV7-2 and TRBJ1-3): GAGVSQSPSNKVTEKGKDVELRCDPISGHTALYWYRQSLGQGLEFLIYFQGNSAPDKSGLPSDRFSAERTGGSVSTLTIQRTQQEDSAVYLCASSSGSGNTIYFGEGSWLTVV.

The rearrangement uses TRBV19 and TRBJ1-1; possible D gene TRBD1, 6 bases. Per the germline V gene, CDR1 is LNHDA and CDR2 is SQIVND (reference sequence). The CDR3 is made up of 15 amino acids. Trimming left V 4 bases short and J 0 bases short, with 12 bases between. This CDR3 is CASSTGTTVNTEAFF. The CDR3 DNA sequence: TGTGCCAGTAGTACTGGGACAACGGTGAACACTGAAGCTTTCTTT.

The CDR3, as DNA: TGTGCCAGCAGCCGCGGCAATTCACCCCTCCACTTT. Translation gives CASSRGNSPLHF. The V and J genes are TRBV16 and TRBJ1-6; D is uncertain. There are 12 residues in the CDR3. Germline V gives CDR1 KGHSY, CDR2 FQNENV. V shed 4 bases and J shed 7 bases, with 5 bases lying between them.

The genes are TRBV24-1 and TRBJ1-3, with D uncertain. CDR1 is KGHDR, CDR2 SFDVKD, per germline. Trimming took off 9 bases at V and 4 bases at J, with 24 bases between the two ends. The CDR3 spans 17 residues. CDR3 coding DNA: TGTGCCACCGGACCCTCCCGGGGAGGGTCCGACGGAAACACCATATATTTT. The encoded protein is CATGPSRGGSDGNTIYF.

The chain combines TRBV9 with TRBJ2-1, with D perhaps matching TRBD1 (5 bases). The CDR3 spans 15 residues. V was shortened by 3 bases and J by 9 bases, with 19 bases between the two germline ends. CDR1 is SGDLS, CDR2 YYNGEE, per germline. The DNA for the CDR3 is TGTGCCAGCAGCGCCAAGCAACCACAGGCAGCTGAGCAGTTCTTC. This gives the protein CASSAKQPQAAEQFF.

A single count supports this clone. The rearrangement links TRBV7-2 to TRBJ2-7; 15 bases are a match to TRBD2. Trimming cost V 5 bases and J 6 bases; bases outside gene matches: 14. Germline CDR1 reads SGHTA; CDR2 reads FQGNSA. This CDR3 is 18 amino acids long. The CDR3: CASSRGTSGRRVGSEQYF. As DNA, the CDR3 is TGTGCCAGCAGCCGCGGGACTAGCGGGAGGCGAGTTGGAAGCGAGCAGTACTTC.

The genes are TRBV28 and TRBJ1-1; possible D gene TRBD1, 5 bases. With 3 bases removed from V and 3 bases from J, the gap between germline ends came to 8 bases. Germline assignment: CDR1 MDHEN and CDR2 SYDVKM. The CDR3 extends over 13 amino acids. The CDR3, as DNA: TGTGCCAGCAGTTTGGGGGGGGACACTGAAGCTTTCTTT. The encoded protein is CASSLGGDTEAFF.

The chain joins TRBV30 to TRBJ2-2; 9 nucleotides align to TRBD1. The CDR3 extends over 18 amino acids. Germline V gene sequence: CDR1 GTSNPN, CDR2 SVGIG (reference sequence). V was pared by 8 bases and J by 0 bases, with 16 bases of the junction left unmatched. In DNA form, the CDR3 reads TGTGCCCACCAACCCATGCCCGGGACAGGGTCGAACACCGGGGAGCTGTTTTTT. Translation gives CAHQPMPGTGSNTGELFF.

This chain joins TRBV10-3 and TRBJ1-2; 10 bases agree with TRBD1. The CDR3 runs 15 residues. The germline gives CDR1 ENHRY, CDR2 SYGVKD. The V gene end was trimmed by 4 bases and the J gene end by 1 base; junction bases not matched to a gene: 3. The CDR3 region is CAISARDRGNYGYTF. The CDR3 coding sequence is TGTGCCATCAGTGCTCGGGACAGGGGTAACTATGGCTACACCTTC.

The CDR3 is CASRGTGNEKLFF. The CDR3 coding sequence is TGTGCCAGCAGAGGGACAGGGAATGAAAAACTGTTTTTT. The genes are TRBV11-1 and TRBJ1-4; 9 nucleotides line up with TRBD1. Trimming removed 6 bases from V and 5 bases from J; junction bases left unmatched: 1. The CDR3 contains 13 residues. Germline loops: CDR1 SGHAT, CDR2 FQDESV (reference sequence). The full variable domain, with the rest looked up from reference TRBV11-1 and TRBJ1-4, is EAEVAQSPRYKITEKSQAVAFWCDPISGHATLYWYRQILGQGPELLVQFQDESVVDDSQLPKDRFSAERLKGVDSTLKIQPAELGDSAMYLCASRGTGNEKLFFGSGTQLSVL.

For this clone: At the DNA level, this CDR3 is encoded by other sequences in the same sample as well. The CDR3 sequence is CASSPRQGGTDTQYF. The CDR3 coding sequence is TGTGCCAGCTCACCACGACAGGGGGGTACAGATACGCAGTATTTT. V usage is TRBV18 and J usage is TRBJ2-3; 9 bases agree with TRBD1. The germline CDR1 and CDR2 sequences are KGHSH and LQKENI. The CDR3 runs 15 residues. V shed 1 base and J 3 bases; nucleotides not matched to a gene: 2.

The rearrangement links TRBV3-1 (or the pseudogene TRBV3-2) to TRBJ2-2; TRBD2 matches at 13 bases. The germline V gene encodes CDR1 LGHDT and CDR2 YNNKEL (reference sequence). Losses at the gene ends were 3 bases for V and 5 bases for J; bases not matched to a gene: 0. The CDR3 loop spans 15 amino acids. The chain's CDR3 is CASSQTSGRTGELFF. The CDR3, as DNA: TGTGCCAGCAGCCAGACTAGCGGGAGGACCGGGGAGCTGTTTTTT.

This chain uses TRBV5-4 with TRBJ1-3; 7 positions agree with TRBD1. Unmatched junction bases numbered 5, after V lost 0 bases and J lost 5 bases. There are 15 residues in the CDR3. The germline V gene encodes CDR1 SGHNT and CDR2 YYREEE (reference sequence). The CDR3 spells CASSLAGQARNTIYF. In DNA, the CDR3 is TGTGCCAGCAGCTTGGCCGGACAGGCCAGAAACACCATATATTTT.

This chain uses TRBV30 with TRBJ2-3; weak D call: TRBD2 (6 bases). The CDR3 is made up of 14 amino acids. V shed 2 bases and J shed 3 bases, with 12 bases lying between them. Germline V CDR1 and CDR2: GTSNPN, SVGIG (reference sequence). CDR3 residues: CAWSSGTPTDTQYF. The DNA for the CDR3 is TGTGCCTGGAGTTCCGGGACTCCGACAGATACGCAGTATTTT.

The chain is built from TRBV9 and TRBJ2-3, with 9 positions matching TRBD1. V lost 4 bases and J lost 2; bases outside the gene matches: 8. This CDR3 is built from 16 residues. Germline loops: CDR1 SGDLS, CDR2 YYNGEE. The CDR3 region is CASSPGQGGDTDTQYF. As DNA, the CDR3 is TGTGCCAGCAGCCCGGGACAGGGTGGGGACACAGATACGCAGTATTTT.

The V and J genes are TRBV20-1 and TRBJ1-2; D is undetermined. Trimming took 3 bases from V and 0 from J, leaving 5 bases between them. Germline CDR1 and CDR2: DFQATT and SNEGSKA (reference sequence). CDR3 length: 12 residues. Written as DNA, the CDR3 is TGCAGTGCTAGTTCCACTAACTATGGCTACACCTTC. Translated: CSASSTNYGYTF.

V usage is TRBV28 and J usage is TRBJ1-2; 7 nucleotides line up with TRBD1. The germline V gene has CDR1 MDHEN and CDR2 SYDVKM. CDR3 length: 13 residues. V was pared by 6 bases and J by 6 bases, with 7 bases of the junction left unmatched. The DNA for the CDR3 is TGTGCCAGCAGGGCTACAGGGGTAGATGGCTACACCTTC. Translated: CASRATGVDGYTF.

This chain joins TRBV10-3 and TRBJ1-3; D possibly corresponds to TRBD1 (5 bases). V lost 7 bases to trimming and J lost 2 bases, with 9 bases between them. CDR3 size: 13 residues. In germline, CDR1 is ENHRY, CDR2 SYGVKD. CDR3 nucleotides: TGTGCCATCAACCAGGGTCCTGGAAACACCATATATTTT. Translation gives CAINQGPGNTIYF.